These T cell receptor beta chains were read from a single sample in a study of neoadjuvant anti-PD-1 for oral cavity cancer. Sequenced by immunoSEQ multiplex PCR; TCRdb stores in-frame clones only, minus some. The sample includes tens of thousands of clones, 25% to 30% of them seen just once. The sample in question was tumor tissue, obtained after nivolumab (anti-PD-1) treatment. The receptors derive from a person aged 40 to 85 with oral cavity squamous cell carcinoma. Each CDR3 is given with its conserved first and last residue. Fields, in order: clone size, J gene, V gene, D gene, CDR3 protein, CDR3 DNA. A D gene is named only where the DNA matches it firmly. Part of the rows lack a size; the others show once, few, many or a class for expanded clones.

abundance: NA
j_gene: TRBJ2-3
v_gene: TRBV7-3
d_gene: NA
CDR3aa: CASSSASFTDTQYF
CDR3nt: TGTGCCAGCAGCTCGGCGTCCTTCACAGATACGCAGTATTTT

abundance: NA
j_gene: TRBJ2-7
v_gene: TRBV10-2
d_gene: TRBD1
CDR3aa: CASSDGTVHEQYF
CDR3nt: TGCGCCAGCAGTGATGGGACAGTTCACGAGCAGTACTTC

abundance: NA
j_gene: TRBJ2-2
v_gene: TRBV30
d_gene: NA
CDR3aa: CAAVGARGTGELFF
CDR3nt: TGTGCCGCAGTGGGGGCGCGAGGCACCGGGGAGCTGTTTTTT

abundance: NA
j_gene: TRBJ2-5
v_gene: TRBV28
d_gene: NA
CDR3aa: CASSLSTRGTQYF
CDR3nt: TGTGCCAGCAGTTTATCGACCAGGGGGACCCAGTACTTC

abundance: NA
j_gene: TRBJ2-1
v_gene: TRBV4-1
d_gene: TRBD2
CDR3aa: CASSQTLAGARNEQFF
CDR3nt: TGCGCCAGCAGCCAGACCTTAGCGGGAGCTCGAAATGAGCAGTTCTTC

abundance: NA
j_gene: TRBJ1-4
v_gene: TRBV18
d_gene: NA
CDR3aa: CASSPRLDRFSPQLFF
CDR3nt: TGTGCCAGCTCACCAAGGTTAGACAGGTTCTCACCACAACTGTTTTTT

abundance: NA
j_gene: TRBJ1-2
v_gene: TRBV28
d_gene: NA
CDR3aa: CASSVSSYGYTF
CDR3nt: TGTGCCAGCAGTGTTTCGAGCTATGGCTACACCTTC

abundance: NA
j_gene: TRBJ2-7
v_gene: TRBV5-4
d_gene: NA
CDR3aa: CASSRDIGRYEQYF
CDR3nt: TGTGCCAGCAGCAGGGACATCGGGCGATACGAGCAGTACTTC

abundance: NA
j_gene: TRBJ1-1
v_gene: TRBV11-2
d_gene: NA
CDR3aa: CASSLEGSGFIEAFF
CDR3nt: TGTGCCAGCAGCCTCGAGGGGTCGGGGTTCATTGAAGCTTTCTTT

abundance: few
j_gene: TRBJ1-1
v_gene: TRBV5-1
d_gene: NA
CDR3aa: CASSPRPDLNTEAFF
CDR3nt: TGCGCCAGCAGCCCTCGTCCGGACTTGAACACTGAAGCTTTCTTT

abundance: few
j_gene: TRBJ2-3
v_gene: TRBV2
d_gene: NA
CDR3aa: CASRAGTYTDTQYF
CDR3nt: TGTGCCAGCAGGGCCGGGACATACACAGATACGCAGTATTTT